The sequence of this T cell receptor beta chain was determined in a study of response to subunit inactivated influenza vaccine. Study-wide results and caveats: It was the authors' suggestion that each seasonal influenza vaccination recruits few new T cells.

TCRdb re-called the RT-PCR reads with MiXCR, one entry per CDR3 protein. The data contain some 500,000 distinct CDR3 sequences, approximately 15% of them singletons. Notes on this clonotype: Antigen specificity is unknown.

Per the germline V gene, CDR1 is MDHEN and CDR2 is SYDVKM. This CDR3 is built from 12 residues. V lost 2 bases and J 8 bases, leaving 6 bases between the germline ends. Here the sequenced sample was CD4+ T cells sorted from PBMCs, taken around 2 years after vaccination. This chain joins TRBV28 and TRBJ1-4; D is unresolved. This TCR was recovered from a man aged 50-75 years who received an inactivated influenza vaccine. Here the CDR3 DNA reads TGTGCCAGCAGTTTAACGGCGGAAAAACTGTTTTTT. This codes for CASSLTAEKLFF. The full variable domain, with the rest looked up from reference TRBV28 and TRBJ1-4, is DVKVTQSSRYLVKRTGEKVFLECVQDMDHENMFWYRQDPGLGLRLIYFSYDVKMKEKGDIPEGYSVSREKKERFSLILESASTNQTSMYLCASSLTAEKLFFGSGTQLSVL.